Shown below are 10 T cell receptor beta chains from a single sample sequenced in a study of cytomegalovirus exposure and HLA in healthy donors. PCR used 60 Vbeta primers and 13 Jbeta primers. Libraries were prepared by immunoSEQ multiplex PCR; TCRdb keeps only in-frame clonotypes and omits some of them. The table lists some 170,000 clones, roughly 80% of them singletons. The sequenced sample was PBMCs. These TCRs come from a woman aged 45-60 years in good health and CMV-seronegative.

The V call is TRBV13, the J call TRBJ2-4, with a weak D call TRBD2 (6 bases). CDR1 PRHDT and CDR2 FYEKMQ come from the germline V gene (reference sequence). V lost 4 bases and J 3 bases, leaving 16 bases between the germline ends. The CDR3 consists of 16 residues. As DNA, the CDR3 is TGTGCCAGCAGCTCACCCGGGACTTCGAGCAAAAACATTCAGTACTTC. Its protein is CASSSPGTSSKNIQYF.

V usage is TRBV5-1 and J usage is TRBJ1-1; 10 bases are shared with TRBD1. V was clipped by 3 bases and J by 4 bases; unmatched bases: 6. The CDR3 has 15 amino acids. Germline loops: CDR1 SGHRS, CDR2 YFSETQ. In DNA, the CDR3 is TGCGCCAGCAGCTCGATGGGACAGGGGACCACTGAAGCTTTCTTT. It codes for CASSSMGQGTTEAFF.

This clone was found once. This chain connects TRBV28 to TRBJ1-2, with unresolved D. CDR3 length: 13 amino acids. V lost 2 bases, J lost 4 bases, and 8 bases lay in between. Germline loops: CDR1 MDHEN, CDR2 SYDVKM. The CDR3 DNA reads TGTGCCAGCAGTTTACGAGGAGGCTATGGCTACACCTTC. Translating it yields CASSLRGGYGYTF.

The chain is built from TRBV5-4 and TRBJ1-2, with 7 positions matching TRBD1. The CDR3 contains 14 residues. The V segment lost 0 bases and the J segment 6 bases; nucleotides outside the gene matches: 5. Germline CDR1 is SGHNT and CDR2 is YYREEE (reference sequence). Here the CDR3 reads CASSLGGGKDGYTF. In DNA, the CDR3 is TGTGCCAGCAGCTTGGGAGGGGGCAAGGATGGCTACACCTTC.

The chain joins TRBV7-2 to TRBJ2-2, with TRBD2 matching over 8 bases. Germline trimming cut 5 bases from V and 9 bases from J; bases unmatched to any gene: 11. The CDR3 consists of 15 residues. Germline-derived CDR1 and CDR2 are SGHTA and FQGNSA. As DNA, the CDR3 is TGTGCCAGCAGCACCCTCCGGGGGGGGGAAAGGGAGCTGTTTTTT. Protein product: CASSTLRGGERELFF.

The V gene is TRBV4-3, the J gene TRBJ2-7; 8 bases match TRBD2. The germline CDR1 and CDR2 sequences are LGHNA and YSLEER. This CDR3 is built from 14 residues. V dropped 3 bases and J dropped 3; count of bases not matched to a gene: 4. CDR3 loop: CASSHGTSNYEQYF. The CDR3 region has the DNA TGCGCCAGCAGCCACGGGACTAGTAACTACGAGCAGTACTTC.

The CDR3 sequence is CASSLDRVLAGAGDYEQYF. CDR3 DNA sequence: TGTGCCAGCAGCTTGGACAGGGTACTAGCGGGAGCTGGCGACTACGAGCAGTACTTC. The chain has TRBV5-6 and TRBJ2-7; 11 bases are shared with TRBD2. With 0 bases clipped from V and 3 bases from J, the junction kept 14 bases outside the gene matches. The germline gives CDR1 SGHDT, CDR2 YYEEEE. There are 19 residues in the CDR3.

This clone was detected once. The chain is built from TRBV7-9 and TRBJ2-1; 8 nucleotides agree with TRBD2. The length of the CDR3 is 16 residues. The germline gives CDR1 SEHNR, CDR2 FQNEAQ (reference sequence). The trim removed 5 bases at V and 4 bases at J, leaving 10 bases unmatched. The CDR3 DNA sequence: TGTGCCAGCAGCCGCTTGGGCGGGGGGCATTACAATGAGCAGTTCTTC. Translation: CASSRLGGGHYNEQFF.

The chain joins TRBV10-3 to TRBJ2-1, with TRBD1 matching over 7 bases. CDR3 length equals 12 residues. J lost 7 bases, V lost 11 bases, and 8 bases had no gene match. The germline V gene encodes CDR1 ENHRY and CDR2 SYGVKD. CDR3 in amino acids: CAAAYRGNEQFF. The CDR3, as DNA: TGTGCCGCAGCGTACAGGGGAAATGAGCAGTTCTTC.

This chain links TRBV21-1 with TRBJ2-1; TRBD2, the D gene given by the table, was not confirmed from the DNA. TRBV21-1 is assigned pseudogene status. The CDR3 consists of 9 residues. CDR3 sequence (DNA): TGTGCCAGCCGTTTTGAGCAGTTCTTC. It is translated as CASRFEQFF.